Included here is one T cell receptor (beta chain) sequence, with context. What it binds is not known. The sample belongs to a study of cytotoxic CD8 clonotypes in ibrutinib-treated CLL. Study information: The cohort had some 10 relapsed/refractory and fewer than 16 treatment-naive patients, 17 IGHV unmutated. On average, around 85,000 productive rearrangements and 255,043 productive templates per sample.

Germline-derived CDR1 and CDR2 are SGHRS and YFSETQ. The CDR3 sequence is 18 residues long. V lost 3 bases, J lost 0 bases, and 4 bases stayed unmatched. Study observations and caveats: Clonality grew at ibrutinib response; at progression, it decreased back toward baseline.

Profiling relied on immunoSEQ multiplex PCR, and the TCRdb table lists in-frame clones only, not all of them. The data contain 200,000 to 250,000 clones, less than 75% of them singletons. The source is a human donor with chronic lymphocytic leukemia. The V call is TRBV5-1, the J call TRBJ2-4, with 15 bases aligning to TRBD2. Source: PBMCs, taken after 24 months of ibrutinib treatment. CDR3 protein: CASSSGLAGGPAKNIQYF. In DNA, the CDR3 is TGCGCCAGCAGCTCGGGACTAGCGGGAGGCCCAGCCAAAAACATTCAGTACTTC. The full variable domain, in which reference TRBV5-1 and TRBJ2-4 provide the parts outside the CDR3, is KAGVTQTPRYLIKTRGQQVTLSCSPISGHRSVSWYQQTPGQGLQFLFEYFSETQRNKGNFPGRFSGRQFSNSRSEMNVSTLELGDSALYLCASSSGLAGGPAKNIQYFGAGTRLSVL.